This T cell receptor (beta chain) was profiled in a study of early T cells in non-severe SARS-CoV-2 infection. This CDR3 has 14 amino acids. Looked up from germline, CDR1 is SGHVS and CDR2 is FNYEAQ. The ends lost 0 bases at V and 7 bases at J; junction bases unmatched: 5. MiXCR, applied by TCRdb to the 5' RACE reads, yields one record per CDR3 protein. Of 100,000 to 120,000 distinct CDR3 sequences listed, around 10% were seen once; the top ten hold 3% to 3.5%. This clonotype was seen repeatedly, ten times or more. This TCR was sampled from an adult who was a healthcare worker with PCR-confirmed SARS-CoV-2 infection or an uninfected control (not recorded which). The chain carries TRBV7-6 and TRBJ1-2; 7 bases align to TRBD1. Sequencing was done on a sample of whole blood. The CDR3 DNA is TGTGCCAGCAGCTTAGCGCGGTCAGGGGGTGGCTACACCTTC. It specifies CASSLARSGGGYTF.